This T cell receptor beta chain was identified in a study of blood T cell repertoires in COVID-19. Looking at the study overall: PBMCs, B-cell-depleted T cells, or T cells were the source of the cDNA or gDNA that made up the material.

CDR1 is SGHTA, CDR2 FQGNSA, per germline. This CDR3 is built from 15 residues. Trimming pared 3 bases from V and 10 bases from J, leaving 16 bases between. Source study methods: By means of reference gene primer amplification, nucleated cell counts were estimated. Sequencing was performed with immunoSEQ multiplex PCR; in TCRdb, only in-frame clones are kept and a portion is missing. V, J and clone size were drawn from that table, and D and trimming were deduced from the DNA. The sample records some 120,000 clones, approximately 80% being singletons. Sequencing was done on a sample of peripheral blood. The chain links TRBV7-2 to TRBJ1-6; perhaps TRBD1 as D (6 bases). The TCR comes from a human donor in a cohort sampled during active COVID-19. CDR3 residues: CASSFGLPGDSPLHF. For the CDR3, the DNA is TGTGCCAGCAGCTTCGGGCTACCAGGGGACTCACCCCTCCACTTT.